This entry lists 15 T cell receptor beta chains sequenced from one sample in a study of blood T cells in healthy people across ages. The authors ran a second PCR of 7 to 11 cycles using a sample-barcoded 5' primer and a J-beta primer mix. One entry per CDR3 protein, called by TCRdb with MiXCR from the 5' RACE reads. The repertoire holds 800,000 to 950,000 distinct CDR3 sequences, about 28% seen once, with 9.5% to 13% in the top ten. The data also belong to a second study, concerning T cells of mothers and their children.

What was sequenced was blood. The source is a woman in her thirties or forties in good health.

The chain has TRBV4-2 and TRBJ1-1; unclear D gene. V was pared by 3 bases and J by 1 base, with 12 bases between. Per germline, CDR1 LGHNA and CDR2 YNFKEQ. This CDR3 is built from 15 residues. CDR3 residues: CASSQGMGGNTEAFF. The CDR3 nucleotides are TGTGCCAGCAGCCAGGGGATGGGCGGGAACACTGAAGCTTTCTTT.

The chain is built from TRBV5-4 and TRBJ2-3; 8 positions agree with TRBD2. The CDR3 runs 15 residues. Germline V gene data show CDR1 as SGHNT and CDR2 as YYREEE (reference sequence). V was pared by 4 bases and J by 6 bases, with 10 bases of the junction left unmatched. The CDR3 protein is CASSLTTGGADTQYF. The DNA for the CDR3 is TGTGCCAGCAGCCTAACCACGGGGGGGGCTGATACGCAGTATTTT. The variable domain in full, with the rest retrieved from reference TRBV5-4 and TRBJ2-3, is ETGVTQSPTHLIKTRGQQVTLRCSSQSGHNTVSWYQQALGQGPQFIFQYYREEENGRGNFPPRFSGLQFPNYSSELNVNALELDDSALYLCASSLTTGGADTQYFGPGTRLTVL.

This clonotype was detected only a few times. The chain uses TRBV27 and TRBJ2-7; no reliable D call. The CDR3 is 13 amino acids. The V end lost 4 bases, the J end lost 5 bases, and 12 bases lay between the germline ends. Germline V gives CDR1 MNHEY, CDR2 SMNVEV (reference sequence). The DNA for the CDR3 is TGTGCCAGCAGTTCACAAATAAACCACGAGCAGTACTTC. It encodes CASSSQINHEQYF.

The chain uses TRBV15 and TRBJ1-1, with TRBD1 identical over 11 bases. Germline assignment: CDR1 LNHNV and CDR2 YYDKDF (reference sequence). V dropped 1 base and J dropped 5; count of bases not matched to a gene: 3. The CDR3 length is 15 residues. CDR3 region: CATSRAGTGGTEAFF. The CDR3 nucleotides are TGTGCCACCAGCAGAGCCGGGACAGGGGGAACTGAAGCTTTCTTT.

The chain joins TRBV18 to TRBJ2-1, with D uncertain. V was trimmed by 3 bases and J by 7 bases, leaving 7 bases between them. The V gene's germline CDR1 is KGHSH and CDR2 LQKENI. CDR3 length equals 12 residues. CDR3 DNA sequence: TGTGCCAGCTCACCCTCCCAGAATGAGCAGTTCTTC. Encoded protein: CASSPSQNEQFF.

A word on this clonotype: An end of the junction differs from the germline gene, which may be a read error. This rearrangement joins TRBV15 to TRBJ2-5; possibly TRBD2 for D (6 bases). Germline V gene lookup returns CDR1 LNHNV and CDR2 YYDKDF (reference sequence). This CDR3 spans 14 amino acids. The CDR3 DNA reads as TGTGCCGCCAGCAGCCCCGGGAGACAAGAGACCCAGTACTTC. Translating it yields CAASSPGRQETQYF. Combining the CDR3 with reference TRBV15 and TRBJ2-5 gives the whole variable domain DAMVIQNPRYQVTQFGKPVTLSCSQTLNHNVMYWYQQKSSQAPKLLFHYYDKDFNNEADTPDNFQSRRPNTSFCFLDIRSPGLGDTAMYLCAASSPGRQETQYFGPGTRLLVL.

This clonotype was detected a few times. A read error may be the cause here, since a much bigger clone is one base away. The chain joins TRBV7-3 to TRBJ2-5; TRBD1 matches 12 bases. The V gene's germline CDR1 is SGHTA and CDR2 FQGTGA. This CDR3 comprises 16 residues. Trimming cost V 0 bases and J 11 bases; bases outside gene matches: 10. The CDR3 is CASSLTGDRGLNEQYF. The CDR3 nucleotides are TGTGCCAGCAGCTTAACGGGGGACAGGGGGCTTAATGAGCAGTACTTC.

This clonotype was seen repeatedly, ten times or more. The rearrangement joins TRBV5-4 to TRBJ2-1; D might be TRBD2 (6 bases). The CDR3 is 16 residues long. CDR1 is SGHNT, CDR2 YYREEE, per germline (reference sequence). The V and J ends lost 6 bases and 9 bases respectively, with 25 bases between them. The DNA for the CDR3 is TGTGCCAGCATCCGAGGAGGGTCCCCGACCGGTGGTGAGCAGTTCTTC. As protein: CASIRGGSPTGGEQFF.

Turning to this clonotype: An end of the junction differs from the germline gene, which may be a read error. This chain uses TRBV9 with TRBJ2-1; TRBD2 agrees at 10 bases. Germline CDR1 is SGDLS and CDR2 is YYNGEE. The CDR3 runs to 15 residues. For the CDR3, the DNA is TGTGCCAGCAGCGTTCGAGGACTAGCGGACAATGAGCAGGTCTTC. Protein: CASSVRGLADNEQVF.

As to this clonotype: This likely comes from a read error, as the CDR3 has no conserved phenylalanine or tryptophan at its end. J is TRBJ1-5 and V is TRBV12-3 or TRBV12-4, with D uncertain. V lost 4 bases and J 3 bases, leaving 10 bases between the germline ends. The CDR3 has 14 amino acids. The CDR3 loop is CASSSGRVNQPQHV. Written as DNA, the CDR3 is TGTGCCAGCAGTTCCGGACGGGTCAATCAGCCCCAGCATGTT.

This clonotype was observed a few times. The chain combines TRBV20-1 with TRBJ1-2; D may be TRBD1 (6 bases). CDR3 length: 15 amino acids. CDR1 is DFQATT, CDR2 SNEGSKA, per germline (reference sequence). V was shortened by 3 bases and J by 4 bases, with 18 bases between the two germline ends. Written as DNA, the CDR3 is TGCAGTGCTAGCCCCGGACAGCTGAACCTCTATGGCTACACCTTC. Its protein is CSASPGQLNLYGYTF.

This clonotype has at least ten counts. V is TRBV4-3 and J is TRBJ1-2, with TRBD1 as a possible D gene (6 bases). The V end lost 0 bases, the J end lost 6 bases, and 17 bases lay between the germline ends. The CDR3 contains 16 residues. CDR1 LGHNA and CDR2 YSLEER come from the germline V gene. CDR3 region: CASSQDLRGAVDGYTF. DNA for the CDR3: TGCGCCAGCAGCCAAGATCTTCGGGGGGCGGTAGATGGCTACACCTTC.

The chain employs TRBV18 and TRBJ2-4; D not certain. The last part of the DNA fits TRBJ2-7 better; the J call may be wrong. From germline, CDR1 is KGHSH and CDR2 LQKENI. The CDR3 totals 14 residues. CDR3 loop: CASSPGKTHYEQYF. The CDR3 DNA reads TGTGCCAGCTCACCAGGGAAGACCCACTACGAGCAGTACTTC.

This clonotype was seen a handful of times. The germline gene is not matched at one end of the junction; a read error may be the cause. The chain couples TRBV27 to TRBJ2-5; 7 bases fit TRBD1. Germline V gene lookup returns CDR1 MNHEY and CDR2 SMNVEV (reference sequence). This CDR3 contains 14 residues. The DNA of the CDR3 is TGTGTCAGCGGACGACCCGGGACAGTAATGACCCAGTACTTC. Amino acid sequence: CVSGRPGTVMTQYF.

The genes are TRBV12-3 or TRBV12-4 and TRBJ2-1; weak D call: TRBD2 (5 bases). Trimming cost V 6 bases and J 8 bases, with 11 bases left between them. This CDR3 spans 12 amino acids. The CDR3 protein is CASRRLADEQFF. In nucleotides, the CDR3 is TGTGCCAGCAGACGCCTAGCTGATGAGCAGTTCTTC.